The rows below give T cell receptor beta chains drawn from one sample of a study of blood T cell repertoires in COVID-19. Data came from immunoSEQ multiplex PCR; TCRdb stores just in-frame clones and leaves some out. Here the sample spans roughly 430,000 clones, approximately 90% being singletons. The sequenced sample consisted of PBMCs or T cells enriched from blood (not recorded which). All receptors derive from a woman under 30 who had been exposed to COVID-19. Both conserved end residues are part of each CDR3. The D gene is left open where the match is weak. The size of a clone is reported for some rows only, either as once, few or many, or as a class for expanded clones.

>TRBD1|TRBJ2-7|TRBV30|.
CAWSRQGVYYEQYF
TGTGCCTGGAGTAGGCAGGGGGTGTACTACGAGCAGTACTTC
>.|TRBJ1-2|TRBV6-1|once
CASSEARPIYGYTF
TGTGCCAGCAGTGAAGCGCGGCCAATCTATGGCTACACCTTC
>.|TRBJ2-6|TRBV28|.
CASSSFGAGANVLTF
TGTGCCAGCAGCTCATTCGGGGCTGGGGCCAACGTCCTGACTTTC
>.|TRBJ2-5|TRBV18|once
CASSPQRGETQYF
TGTGCCAGCTCACCGCAAAGGGGGGAGACCCAGTACTTC
>TRBD2|TRBJ2-7|TRBV18|few
CASSPPTSGSTVSYEQYF
TGTGCCAGCTCACCACCGACTAGCGGGAGTACAGTCTCCTACGAGCAGTACTTC
>.|TRBJ1-1|TRBV5-4|few
CASSLEVDTEAFF
TGTGCCAGCAGCTTGGAAGTAGACACTGAAGCTTTCTTT
>TRBD2|TRBJ2-3|TRBV18|.
CASSLLAGSTDTQYF
TGTGCCAGCTCCCTTCTAGCGGGCAGCACAGATACGCAGTATTTT
>TRBD1|TRBJ1-1|TRBV13|.
CASSSQQGANTEAFF
TGTGCCAGCAGCTCCCAACAGGGGGCGAACACTGAAGCTTTCTTT
>.|TRBJ2-7|TRBV6-5|.
CASSHGGNYEQYF
TGTGCCAGCAGTCACGGCGGGAATTACGAGCAGTACTTC
>.|TRBJ1-2|TRBV4-2|.
CASSQDRGMGYGYTF
TGTGCCAGCAGCCAAGATCGGGGGATGGGGTATGGCTACACCTTC
>.|TRBJ2-2|TRBV5-1|.
CASSFLQENTGELFF
TGCGCCAGCAGCTTCCTCCAGGAGAACACCGGGGAGCTGTTTTTT
>.|TRBJ1-2|TRBV19|.
CASSIRFAENYGYTF
TGTGCCAGTAGTATCCGTTTCGCGGAAAACTATGGCTACACCTTC
>.|TRBJ2-5|TRBV18|.
CASSPQGSETQYF
TGTGCCAGCTCACCGCAGGGATCGGAGACCCAGTACTTC
>TRBD2|TRBJ2-2|TRBV7-3|.
CASSSGLAGEALFF
TGTGCCAGCAGCTCGGGACTAGCGGGGGAAGCGCTGTTTTTT
>.|TRBJ2-7|TRBV28|.
CASSFPRAEQYF
TGTGCCAGCAGTTTCCCCCGCGCCGAGCAGTACTTC
>TRBD2|TRBJ2-1|TRBV28|few
CASSLGTSGYNEQFF
TGTGCCAGCAGCCTCGGGACTAGCGGTTACAATGAGCAGTTCTTC
>TRBD1|TRBJ2-1|TRBV7-8|once
CASSAIQTGSYNEQFF
TGTGCCAGCAGCGCTATACAGACAGGGTCCTACAATGAGCAGTTCTTC
>.|TRBJ2-4|TRBV9|once
CASSVGGLLDIQYF
TGTGCCAGCAGCGTAGGGGGCCTTTTAGACATTCAGTACTTC
>TRBD1|TRBJ1-2|TRBV5-1|.
CASSLTTGQGANYGYTF
TGCGCCAGCAGCTTGACAACGGGACAGGGGGCGAACTATGGCTACACCTTC
>TRBD2|TRBJ2-1|TRBV19|.
CATLGLAGGLFYNEQFF
TGTGCCACCCTAGGACTAGCGGGGGGGCTTTTCTACAATGAGCAGTTCTTC
>.|TRBJ1-1|TRBV14|.
CASSPAGPNTEAFF
TGTGCCAGCAGCCCTGCGGGGCCCAACACTGAAGCTTTCTTT
>.|TRBJ2-5|TRBV9|once
CASSPGLTQETQYF
TGTGCCAGCAGCCCCGGACTCACCCAAGAGACCCAGTACTTC